The 8 T cell receptor beta chains below come from one sample, sequenced in a study of blood T cell repertoires in COVID-19. Sequencing was performed with immunoSEQ multiplex PCR; in TCRdb, only in-frame clones are kept and a portion is missing. The sample holds 250,000 or so clones, approximately 90% seen once. Sample: PBMCs or T cells enriched from blood (not recorded which). The source is a man aged 40-55 years who had been exposed to COVID-19.

The genes are TRBV6-4 and TRBJ1-2; the D is unclear. The CDR3 has 12 residues. Looked up from germline, CDR1 is MRHNA and CDR2 is SNTAGT. V lost 8 bases and J 4 bases, leaving 11 bases between the germline ends. CDR3 sequence (DNA): TGTGCCAGCCAAGGAGGGCCCTATGGCTACACCTTC. Its protein is CASQGGPYGYTF.

The chain has TRBV28 and TRBJ1-5; tentative D call: TRBD1 (6 bases). Germline lookup yields CDR1 MDHEN and CDR2 SYDVKM. Trimming pared 2 bases from V and 5 bases from J, leaving 13 bases between. This CDR3 contains 15 residues. As DNA, the CDR3 is TGTGCCAGCAGTTTAGGGGGGGCAGGGGATCAGCCCCAGCATTTT. It encodes CASSLGGAGDQPQHF.

J is TRBJ1-5 and V is TRBV19, with D possibly being TRBD1 (5 bases). The CDR3 contains 15 residues. Germline CDR1 LNHDA, CDR2 SQIVND (reference sequence). Trimming shortened V by 3 bases and J by 3 bases, and 12 bases separated the two germline ends. CDR3 bases: TGTGCCAGTAGTATTTTGCAGGGCGCCAATCAGCCCCAGCATTTT. Translated: CASSILQGANQPQHF.

This sequence joins TRBV7-2 and TRBJ1-6; 7 nucleotides match TRBD1. This CDR3 has 13 amino acids. V lost 1 base to trimming and J lost 10 bases; unmatched junction nucleotides: 1. Germline V CDR1 and CDR2: SGHTA, FQGNSA. CDR3 sequence (DNA): TGTGCCAGCAGCTTAGTGGGACAGTCACCCCTCCACTTT. Translation gives CASSLVGQSPLHF.

The CDR3 sequence is CASSLVQGYEQYF. The DNA for the CDR3 is TGTGCCAGCAGCTTGGTTCAGGGTTACGAGCAGTACTTC. V gene TRBV5-6 combines with J gene TRBJ2-7, with a weak D call TRBD1 (5 bases). The V gene lost 0 bases and the J gene lost 4 bases, with 8 bases spanning the gap. CDR1 is SGHDT, CDR2 YYEEEE, per germline. The CDR3 length is 13 residues.

The chain has TRBV11-3 and TRBJ2-7; TRBD1 matches at 10 bases. This CDR3 comprises 14 residues. V was pared by 3 bases and J by 8 bases, with 7 bases of the junction left unmatched. Germline V lookup: CDR1 SGHNT, CDR2 YENEEA. CDR3 sequence (DNA): TGTGCCAGCAGCTTTTTGACAGGGGGCTCAAAGCAGTACTTC. This translates into CASSFLTGGSKQYF.

This chain connects TRBV6-5 to TRBJ2-7; no clear D gene. V lost 6 bases, J lost 2 bases, and 8 bases lay in between. This CDR3 has 12 amino acids. In germline, CDR1 is MNHEY, CDR2 SVGAGI. CDR3: CASRGDTYEQYF. The CDR3 nucleotides read TGTGCCAGCAGGGGCGATACCTACGAGCAGTACTTC.

The V gene is TRBV21-1, the J gene TRBJ1-6; TRBD1 was called by the table and not checked on the DNA. TRBV21-1 represents a pseudogene. The CDR3 runs 15 residues. This chain's CDR3 is CASRWRTAYNSPLHF. Written as DNA, the CDR3 is TGTGCCAGCCGGTGGAGGACAGCCTATAATTCACCCCTCCACTTT.